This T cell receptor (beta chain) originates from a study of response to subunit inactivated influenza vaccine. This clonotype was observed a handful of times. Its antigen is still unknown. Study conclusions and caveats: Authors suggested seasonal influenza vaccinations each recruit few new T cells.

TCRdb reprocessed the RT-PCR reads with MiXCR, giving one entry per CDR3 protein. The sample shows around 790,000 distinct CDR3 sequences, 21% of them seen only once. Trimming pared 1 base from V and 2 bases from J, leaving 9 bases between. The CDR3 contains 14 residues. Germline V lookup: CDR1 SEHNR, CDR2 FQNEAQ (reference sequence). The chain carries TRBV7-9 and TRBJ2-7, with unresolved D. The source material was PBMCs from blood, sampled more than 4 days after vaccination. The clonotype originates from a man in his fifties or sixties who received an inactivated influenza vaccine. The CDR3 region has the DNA TGTGCCAGCAGCTTAGTGTTAGCACCCTACGAGCAGTACTTC. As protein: CASSLVLAPYEQYF.